This T cell receptor (beta chain) was profiled in a study of shared clonotypes between healthy human individuals (dated by TCRdb to the early 2020s). Concerning the study at large: A couple of women and a few men aged 18 to 49 years were included in the cohort. Libraries were prepared and TCR repertoires were sequenced by different laboratories using diverse techniques, in order to increase sequencing depth and limit assay-specific biases. For each donor, CD4 naive and CD4 memory were each given three plates, CD8 naive was given two plates, and CD8 memory was given one plate. Between about 0.8 and 8.9 billion PBMCs per donor were obtained by leukapheresis. Blood TCR repertoires of five healthy adults were deeply sequenced to estimate repertoire size and the extent of clonotype sharing between individuals.

Healthy HIV-negative adults with no recently reported acute infections or vaccinations were included as donors. Every donor was a Caucasian adult residing in Nashville, Tennessee, USA. Magnetic negative selection was used to enrich CD4+ T cells, after which naive cells were positively selected on CD45RA and the negative fraction became the memory subset. Blood was obtained by leukapheresis, after which PBMCs were separated by Ficoll-Histopaque density gradient centrifugation and cryopreserved in liquid nitrogen vapor phase. Purity and quantity of every magnetically sorted T cell population were checked by analytical flow cytometry. From each sorted fraction, genomic DNA was isolated and quantified by UV absorbance on a Nanodrop 2000c. As for this clone: The antigen this receptor binds is unknown. Base quality data are lacking; no much larger clone is found one base away.

Reading from cysteine to phenylalanine, the CDR3 counts 17 amino acids. The DNA shown is the 51-base CDR3, in frame from base 1. V is pared back by 3 bases and J by 3 bases, with 21 bases lying between the germline termini. CDR1 and CDR2 are drawn from the germline V gene: MGHRA, YSYEKL. The paper as a whole reports these results and caveats: Clonotypes shared by all four sorted-subset donors showed higher generation probabilities than non-shared clonotypes. Across a handful of donors, around 5% of naive CD4, 3.5% of naive CD8, 2.3% of memory CD4, and 0.4% of memory CD8 clonotypes were shared. Because the study included a small number of donors, the genetic and exposure-history diversity represented was limited. Only blood was sampled, and tissue TCR repertoires likely differ from those in blood. Estimated clonotype richness was generally larger for naive than for memory subsets. Pairwise subsampling indicated that sequencing depth was expected to affect the degree of clonotype sharing among donors. Incomplete sequencing was indicated by rarefaction of sorted-subset datasets, despite the large sequencing depth.

Using the deep immunoSEQ assay, TCR CDR3 regions were amplified from genomic DNA by multiplex PCR. Genomic DNA extracted from each cell subset was distributed evenly over all wells of several immunoSEQ 96-well plates, and each plate served as one replicate. For sorted subsets, approximately 210 ng genomic DNA, equal to tens of thousands of T cell genomes, was loaded into each replicate PCR. The purified libraries were quantified using a Qubit 3.0 fluorometer, sized with a Bioanalyzer 2100, and then quantified again using the KAPA Library Quantification kit. Every immunoSEQ 96-well plate was sequenced on a dedicated single-read 150-cycle Illumina NextSeq 550 flow cell. In the original analysis: The immunoSEQ output contained only junctional sequences without quality scores, so filtering could not match that applied to full-length reads. To assign V/J genes and CDR3, sequences were annotated against IMGT germline references using PyIR, a Python wrapper for IgBLAST v1.9. Reads were removed for weak V/J assignments (E-value above 1e-6), missing CDR3, stop codons, out-of-frame junctions, or ambiguous translated residues. V3J clonotypes were defined by identical inferred V gene, J gene, and CDR3 amino acid sequence. The percentage overlap between two repertoires was calculated by dividing the number of shared unique clonotypes by the size of the smaller repertoire. Three approaches were used to assess repertoire richness: RTK rarefaction, the Chao1 estimator, and Recon v2.1 estimates of unobserved clonotypes. For all TCRbeta clonotypes obtained by the gDNA method from a handful of donors, generation probabilities were computed with OLGA. TCRdb took over this immuneACCESS table, retaining in-frame rearrangements with V and J assigned. Such tables are incomplete; in checked studies, under half of the missing clones stem from an unresolved V gene, and the remainder is unexplained. The D gene and trimming were derived from the DNA, and the V and J assignments and clone size from that table. The sample table holds about 680,000 clones, of which 74% were seen once. The top ten constitute about 1.8% of the sample.

This sequence was found in a woman in her twenties or thirties in good health. This chain is built from TRBV4-1 and TRBJ2-7; the D gene is possibly TRBD1, with 5 bases matching. Input material: memory CD4+ T cells sorted from blood. Sample cell subset or site, as interpreted from the label and publication: CD45RA-negative fraction. The CDR3 loop reads CASSQPVDSDRGYEQYF. Here is the DNA: TGCGCCAGCAGCCAGCCAGTAGACAGCGATAGAGGCTACGAGCAGTACTTC.